The 10 T cell receptor beta chains below were found in one sample sequenced in a study of OX40 agonist ivuxolimab in advanced cancers. Method: immunoSEQ multiplex PCR; TCRdb's copy keeps in-frame clones and lacks some. The table lists roughly 90,000 clones, around 88% of them singletons. Sequenced here: CD4+ or CD8+ T cells sorted from blood, sampled in a trial of the OX40 agonist ivuxolimab. Every receptor here comes from an adult with an advanced solid tumor such as melanoma, head and neck, liver or kidney cancer.

CDR3 loop: CASKLAGATGELFF. CDR3 bases: TGTGCCAGCAAACTAGCGGGGGCCACCGGGGAGCTGTTTTTT. The rearrangement links TRBV7-6 to TRBJ2-2, with 11 bases identical to TRBD2. Trimming removed 7 bases from V and 4 bases from J; junction bases left unmatched: 2. Per the germline V gene, CDR1 is SGHVS and CDR2 is FNYEAQ. The CDR3 extends over 14 amino acids.

The chain has TRBV18 and TRBJ1-5, with 7 bases that match TRBD1. Germline CDR1 is KGHSH and CDR2 is LQKENI. The CDR3 has 15 amino acids. The ends lost 4 bases at V and 4 bases at J; junction bases unmatched: 7. The CDR3 loop is CASSQGAVENQPQHF. CDR3 DNA: TGTGCCAGCTCACAGGGGGCGGTCGAAAATCAGCCCCAGCATTTT.

This chain links TRBV6-1 with TRBJ2-7, with a tentative D call TRBD1 (6 bases). The CDR3 runs 16 residues. Germline lookup yields CDR1 MNHNS and CDR2 SASEGT. V shed 4 bases and J shed 0 bases, with 16 bases lying between them. CDR3 in DNA: TGTGCCAGCAGTGGAGGTCGGGACATGAGCTCCTACGAGCAGTACTTC. It translates to CASSGGRDMSSYEQYF.

V usage is TRBV10-3 and J usage is TRBJ2-5, with TRBD2 matching 11 bases. Per germline, CDR1 ENHRY and CDR2 SYGVKD. The CDR3 is 18 amino acids. Losses at the gene ends were 1 base for V and 2 bases for J; bases not matched to a gene: 9. For the CDR3, the DNA is TGTGCCATCAGTGAGTTCGGCGCTAGCGGGGGGCGACAAGAGACCCAGTACTTC. Its protein is CAISEFGASGGRQETQYF.

This rearrangement joins TRBV19 to TRBJ1-2; D is unresolved. In germline, CDR1 is LNHDA, CDR2 SQIVND (reference sequence). The CDR3 covers 15 residues. V was pared by 5 bases and J by 0 bases, with 13 bases between. CDR3 in amino acids: CASSGAKLANYGYTF. The DNA of the CDR3 is TGTGCCAGTAGTGGTGCAAAACTTGCTAACTATGGCTACACCTTC.

This chain joins TRBV11-2 and TRBJ2-5; no definite D call. The CDR3 consists of 11 residues. Germline V gene lookup returns CDR1 SGHAT and CDR2 FQNNGV. V lost 2 bases to trimming and J lost 4 bases, with 2 bases between them. The DNA of the CDR3 is TGTGCCAGCAGCTTATTAGAGACCCAGTACTTC. It encodes CASSLLETQYF. Using reference TRBV11-2 and TRBJ2-5 for the parts outside the CDR3, the full variable domain is EAGVAQSPRYKIIEKRQSVAFWCNPISGHATLYWYQQILGQGPKLLIQFQNNGVVDDSQLPKDRFSAERLKGVDSTLKIQPAKLEDSAVYLCASSLLETQYFGPGTRLLVL.

The chain combines TRBV28 with TRBJ2-7; tentatively, D is TRBD1 or TRBD2 (5 bases each). Germline loops: CDR1 MDHEN, CDR2 SYDVKM. V was clipped by 3 bases and J by 2 bases, with 11 bases between them. This CDR3 comprises 14 residues. The chain's CDR3 is CASSFAGAAYEQYF. For the CDR3, the DNA is TGTGCCAGCAGTTTTGCCGGGGCAGCCTACGAGCAGTACTTC. Full variable domain (rest looked up from reference TRBV28 and TRBJ2-7): DVKVTQSSRYLVKRTGEKVFLECVQDMDHENMFWYRQDPGLGLRLIYFSYDVKMKEKGDIPEGYSVSREKKERFSLILESASTNQTSMYLCASSFAGAAYEQYFGPGTRLTVT.

The chain has TRBV18 and TRBJ2-7; 7 positions agree with TRBD2. V lost 10 bases to trimming and J lost 0 bases; unmatched junction nucleotides: 12. Looked up from germline, CDR1 is KGHSH and CDR2 is LQKENI. This CDR3 spans 15 amino acids. The CDR3 spells CATSRRGRSSYEQYF. As DNA, the CDR3 is TGTGCCACCTCCCGGCGGGGGAGAAGCTCCTACGAGCAGTACTTC.

This chain links TRBV19 with TRBJ2-3; D possibly corresponds to TRBD1 (6 bases). Deletions cut 3 bases from V and 1 base from J, with 14 bases between. The germline V gene encodes CDR1 LNHDA and CDR2 SQIVND (reference sequence). This CDR3 contains 16 residues. CDR3 DNA: TGTGCCAGTAGTATCTCCTCCAGGGGTGGCACAGATACGCAGTATTTT. Amino acids: CASSISSRGGTDTQYF.

This clone was seen just once. This chain uses TRBV9 with TRBJ2-3, with 11 bases identical to TRBD2. Germline V CDR1 and CDR2: SGDLS, YYNGEE. V shed 0 bases and J 3 bases; nucleotides not matched to a gene: 12. The CDR3 is 19 amino acids. The CDR3, as DNA: TGTGCCAGCAGCGTAGGACTAGCGGGACCTAGCTGGTCTACAGATACGCAGTATTTT. As protein: CASSVGLAGPSWSTDTQYF.